This TCR beta chain is from a study of cytomegalovirus exposure and HLA in healthy donors. Sequencing was performed with immunoSEQ multiplex PCR; in TCRdb, only in-frame clones are kept and a portion is missing. The repertoire holds about 350,000 clones, with about nine tenths as singletons. CDR3 size: 15 residues. The ends were cut back, 5 bases at V and 5 bases at J, with 19 bases in the middle. CDR1 is SGHNT, CDR2 YENEEA, per germline. The donors were members of the validation cohort comprising some 120 subjects, separate from the roughly 680-subject first cohort. V is TRBV11-3 and J is TRBJ2-7; the D gene is possibly TRBD1 (7 bases). Sequencing used PBMCs. This TCR came from a woman aged 25 to 39 in good health and CMV-seropositive. In nucleotides, the CDR3 is TGTGCCAGCAGCGCGGGGACAGTCCAGGAAGACGAGCAGTACTTC. It yields the protein CASSAGTVQEDEQYF. Drawing the rest from reference TRBV11-3 and TRBJ2-7, the complete variable domain is EAGVVQSPRYKIIEKKQPVAFWCNPISGHNTLYWYLQNLGQGPELLIRYENEEAVDDSQLPKDRFSAERLKGVDSTLKIQPAELGDSAVYLCASSAGTVQEDEQYFGPGTRLTVT.